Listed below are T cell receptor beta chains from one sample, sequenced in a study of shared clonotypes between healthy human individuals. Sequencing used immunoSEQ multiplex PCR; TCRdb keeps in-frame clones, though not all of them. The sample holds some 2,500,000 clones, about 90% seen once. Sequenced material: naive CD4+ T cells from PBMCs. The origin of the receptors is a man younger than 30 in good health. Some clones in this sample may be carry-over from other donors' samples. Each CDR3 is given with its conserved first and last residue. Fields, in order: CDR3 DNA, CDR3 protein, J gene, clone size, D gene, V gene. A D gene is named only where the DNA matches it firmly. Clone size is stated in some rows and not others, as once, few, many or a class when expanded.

CDR3nt: TGTGCCAGCCACAGACAGATAAACACCGGGGAGCTGTTTTTT
CDR3aa: CASHRQINTGELFF
j_gene: TRBJ2-2
abundance: NA
d_gene: NA
v_gene: TRBV2

CDR3nt: TGTGCCATCAGTGTCGGGACTATCAATGAGCAGTTCTTC
CDR3aa: CAISVGTINEQFF
j_gene: TRBJ2-1
abundance: NA
d_gene: TRBD2
v_gene: TRBV10-3

CDR3nt: TGTGCCAGCAGTTACGCTACTGGACCGGCCTATGGCTACACCTTC
CDR3aa: CASSYATGPAYGYTF
j_gene: TRBJ1-2
abundance: NA
d_gene: NA
v_gene: TRBV6-5

CDR3nt: TGTGCCAGCAGCCCCCGCAGGAGCCCTACCGGTACGCAGTATTTT
CDR3aa: CASSPRRSPTGTQYF
j_gene: TRBJ2-3
abundance: NA
d_gene: NA
v_gene: TRBV9

CDR3nt: TGTGCCAGCAGCTCCGGACGAGGCTATGGCTACACCTTC
CDR3aa: CASSSGRGYGYTF
j_gene: TRBJ1-2
abundance: NA
d_gene: NA
v_gene: TRBV5-8

CDR3nt: TGTGCCAGCAGCCGAAGGGCCTCCGGGGGACGCGAGCAGTACTTC
CDR3aa: CASSRRASGGREQYF
j_gene: TRBJ2-7
abundance: NA
d_gene: NA
v_gene: TRBV7-9

CDR3nt: TGTGCCAGCAGTTTTAGGGACCCGAACACCGGGGAGCTGTTTTTT
CDR3aa: CASSFRDPNTGELFF
j_gene: TRBJ2-2
abundance: NA
d_gene: NA
v_gene: TRBV11-2

CDR3nt: TGTGCCAGCAGCACGGGGACTAGCGGACCCTCCTACGAGCAGTACTTC
CDR3aa: CASSTGTSGPSYEQYF
j_gene: TRBJ2-7
abundance: NA
d_gene: TRBD2
v_gene: TRBV5-4

CDR3nt: TGTGCCAGCACCCCCCCGGAGGGAGGGGGCACTGAAGCTTTCTTT
CDR3aa: CASTPPEGGGTEAFF
j_gene: TRBJ1-1
abundance: NA
d_gene: NA
v_gene: TRBV7-9

CDR3nt: TGTGCCAGCAGAAAGGACATTCTACTCGAGCAGTACTTC
CDR3aa: CASRKDILLEQYF
j_gene: TRBJ2-7
abundance: once
d_gene: NA
v_gene: TRBV2

CDR3nt: TGTGCCAGCAGCGCGGGGACAGAAAACTATGGCTACACCTTC
CDR3aa: CASSAGTENYGYTF
j_gene: TRBJ1-2
abundance: NA
d_gene: TRBD1
v_gene: TRBV9

CDR3nt: TGTGCCAGCAGCCCCACGCGGGGCTTAGCTAACTATGGCTACACCTTC
CDR3aa: CASSPTRGLANYGYTF
j_gene: TRBJ1-2
abundance: NA
d_gene: NA
v_gene: TRBV14

CDR3nt: TGTGCCATCAGTGGTTCCTTGGGGACTAGCCAAGAGACCCAGTACTTC
CDR3aa: CAISGSLGTSQETQYF
j_gene: TRBJ2-5
abundance: NA
d_gene: TRBD2
v_gene: TRBV10-3

CDR3nt: TGTGCCAGCACCAGCGTCAGGGTGAACTATGGCTACACCTTC
CDR3aa: CASTSVRVNYGYTF
j_gene: TRBJ1-2
abundance: NA
d_gene: NA
v_gene: TRBV19

CDR3nt: TGTGCCACCAGCAGGTCCCAAAGCAATAGCGGGAGGGCCTACAATGAGCAGTTCTTC
CDR3aa: CATSRSQSNSGRAYNEQFF
j_gene: TRBJ2-1
abundance: NA
d_gene: TRBD2
v_gene: TRBV15

CDR3nt: TGTGCCAGCAGCTCCCAAGGGGGCTACAACAATGAGCAGTTCTTC
CDR3aa: CASSSQGGYNNEQFF
j_gene: TRBJ2-1
abundance: NA
d_gene: TRBD1
v_gene: TRBV5-4

CDR3nt: TGTGCCAGCAGCTTGGACGTCCCAGGGTATGGAGGCTACACCTTC
CDR3aa: CASSLDVPGYGGYTF
j_gene: TRBJ1-2
abundance: NA
d_gene: NA
v_gene: TRBV5-6

CDR3nt: TGTGCCAGCAGCCAAGATTCGTACCAGCCCCAGCTATTCAATGAGCAGTTCTTC
CDR3aa: CASSQDSYQPQLFNEQFF
j_gene: TRBJ2-1
abundance: NA
d_gene: NA
v_gene: TRBV4-2

CDR3nt: TGTGCCAGCTCACCACTCCCCAATCAGGGGGCGCTTTTATGGGACACCTTC
CDR3aa: CASSPLPNQGALLWDTF
j_gene: TRBJ1-2
abundance: NA
d_gene: TRBD1
v_gene: TRBV18

CDR3nt: TGCGCCAGCAGCTTGGGGGTGCAGAATTCACCCCTCCACTTT
CDR3aa: CASSLGVQNSPLHF
j_gene: TRBJ1-6
abundance: once
d_gene: NA
v_gene: TRBV5-1

CDR3nt: TGTGCCAGCAGCTTAAACTCCAATTTGAACACCGGGGAGCTGTTTTTT
CDR3aa: CASSLNSNLNTGELFF
j_gene: TRBJ2-2
abundance: NA
d_gene: NA
v_gene: TRBV7-3

CDR3nt: TGCGCCAGCAGCCAGACTTCGTTAGCGGGAGGGCCCTACGAGCAGTACTTC
CDR3aa: CASSQTSLAGGPYEQYF
j_gene: TRBJ2-7
abundance: NA
d_gene: TRBD2
v_gene: TRBV4-1